These 10 T cell receptor beta chains were sequenced from one sample in a study of technical replicates of blood from a few donors. TCRdb's table, derived via immunoSEQ multiplex PCR, lists solely in-frame clones and lacks some. This table has tens of thousands of clones, roughly 90% appearing once. The sample taken for sequencing was T cells isolated from PBMCs. Receptors were obtained from a human donor in good health.

The chain employs TRBV27 and TRBJ1-1; D is ambiguous. Trimming took off 5 bases at V and 0 bases at J, with 16 bases between the two ends. Germline V CDR1 and CDR2: MNHEY, SMNVEV (reference sequence). The CDR3 sequence is 16 residues long. The chain's CDR3 is CASSPPPRFMNTEAFF. The CDR3 DNA follows: TGTGCCAGCAGTCCCCCCCCCAGATTCATGAACACTGAAGCTTTCTTT.

The J gene is TRBJ2-1, the V gene TRBV12-5, with D possibly TRBD2 on 6 matching bases. The CDR3 contains 15 residues. V shed 5 bases and J shed 9 bases, with 20 bases lying between them. Germline V gene data show CDR1 as LGHNT and CDR2 as FRNRAP. CDR3 coding DNA: TGTGCTAGTGGTCTCCACGGGAGTAAGTTCAGTGAGCAGTTCTTC. It specifies CASGLHGSKFSEQFF.

V gene TRBV7-9 combines with J gene TRBJ2-2; 10 positions match TRBD2. Germline assignment: CDR1 SEHNR and CDR2 FQNEAQ (reference sequence). The CDR3 is 14 residues long. Trimming at V came to 10 bases and at J to 5 bases, leaving 7 bases not matched to a gene. CDR3 amino acids: CAITRTSGTGELFF. CDR3 DNA sequence: TGTGCCATCACTCGGACTAGCGGAACCGGGGAGCTGTTTTTT.

This chain connects TRBV29-1 to TRBJ1-1, with a tentative D call TRBD1 (5 bases). The CDR3 is made up of 13 amino acids. Germline loops: CDR1 SQVTM, CDR2 ANQGSEA. Trimming took off 3 bases at V and 0 bases at J, with 8 bases between the two ends. CDR3 nucleotides: TGCAGCGTTGACAAGGGGTTGAACACTGAAGCTTTCTTT. Translating it yields CSVDKGLNTEAFF. The variable domain in full, completed from reference TRBV29-1 and TRBJ1-1, reads SAVISQKPSRDICQRGTSLTIQCQVDSQVTMMFWYRQQPGQSLTLIATANQGSEATYESGFVIDKFPISRPNLTFSTLTVSNMSPEDSSIYLCSVDKGLNTEAFFGQGTRLTVV.

V usage is TRBV19 and J usage is TRBJ2-7, with 8 bases that match TRBD1. The J segment lost 4 bases and the V segment lost 4 bases, leaving 3 bases of the junction unmatched. The CDR3 loop spans 13 amino acids. Germline V gene data show CDR1 as LNHDA and CDR2 as SQIVND (reference sequence). CDR3 bases: TGTGCCAGTAGTAGACAGGGGAGATACGAGCAGTACTTC. Translated: CASSRQGRYEQYF.

The rearrangement uses TRBV7-9 and TRBJ2-5, with D perhaps TRBD2 (5 bases). V dropped 7 bases and J dropped 2 bases, with 14 bases sitting between them. CDR1 and CDR2 from the germline V gene are SEHNR and FQNEAQ (reference sequence). The CDR3 sequence is 14 residues long. In DNA, the CDR3 is TGTGCCAGCACCTACTTCAGCGGTCAAGAGACCCAGTACTTC. Translating it yields CASTYFSGQETQYF.

The chain has TRBV28 and TRBJ1-4, with TRBD1 matching over 7 bases. The V gene's germline CDR1 is MDHEN and CDR2 SYDVKM. The CDR3 length is 11 residues. Losses at the gene ends were 8 bases for V and 8 bases for J; bases not matched to a gene: 2. The CDR3 is CASWTGEKLFF. The CDR3 DNA reads TGTGCCAGCTGGACAGGCGAAAAACTGTTTTTT. Drawing the rest from reference TRBV28 and TRBJ1-4, the complete variable domain is DVKVTQSSRYLVKRTGEKVFLECVQDMDHENMFWYRQDPGLGLRLIYFSYDVKMKEKGDIPEGYSVSREKKERFSLILESASTNQTSMYLCASWTGEKLFFGSGTQLSVL.

The chain recombines TRBV4-1 with TRBJ1-4; D is ambiguous. The CDR3 contains 13 residues. The V gene's germline CDR1 is MGHRA and CDR2 YSYEKL. Trimming left V 3 bases short and J 11 bases short, with 13 bases between. The CDR3 reads CASSHSSNGKLFF. Here the CDR3 DNA reads TGCGCCAGCAGCCACAGCTCAAACGGGAAACTGTTTTTT.

The gene calls are TRBV27 and TRBJ2-7; perhaps TRBD1 as D (5 bases). The CDR3 extends over 13 amino acids. The germline V gene encodes CDR1 MNHEY and CDR2 SMNVEV (reference sequence). V gave up 2 bases and J gave up 2 bases, with 7 bases separating them. The CDR3 loop is CASSLGRAYEQYF. For the CDR3, the DNA is TGTGCCAGCAGTTTAGGCAGGGCCTACGAGCAGTACTTC.

This chain uses TRBV5-1 with TRBJ1-3; 7 nucleotides match TRBD1. Per germline, CDR1 SGHRS and CDR2 YFSETQ. With 4 bases clipped from V and 3 bases from J, the junction kept 7 bases outside the gene matches. The length of the CDR3 is 15 residues. The CDR3, as DNA: TGCGCCAGCAGCAAAGGGACAGTGGGTGGAAACACCATATATTTT. Protein: CASSKGTVGGNTIYF.